One T cell receptor (beta chain) is described in this entry. Its recognized antigen is unknown. Per-nucleotide qualities are absent, and no much larger clonotype sits a single base away. The sample is drawn from a study of blood T cell repertoires in COVID-19 (TCRdb year 2020). General notes on the study: The collaborator samples originated in the United States, Italy and Spain and spanned the acute and convalescent phases of COVID-19. The material from the prospective study consisted of cDNA or gDNA derived from T cells, B-cell-depleted T cells, or PBMCs. Deeply sampled blood TCRbeta repertoires from subjects exposed to, actively infected with, or recovered from COVID-19 were included in the dataset. The repertoires were made available in a free public database intended to serve as a resource for research on the immune response to SARS-CoV-2. Samples were obtained from the ongoing ImmuneRACE study (first 160 participants) and from some 1,300 subjects provided by 6 global collaborators. The sample metadata nearly always contained a de-identified subject ID, COVID-19 status, age in years and sex. HLA class I and class II types, where available, came from metadata supplied by the sample provider rather than from assay-based typing. The research as a whole found: Clinical and demographic metadata were provided uncurated, with the amount varying by source and participant.

TCRbeta CDR3 regions were amplified from genomic DNA by means of the immunoSEQ Assay, a bias-controlled multiplex PCR. The published analysis was carried out like this. The number of nucleated cells in each sample was estimated by amplification of reference gene primers within the assay. Sequence reads were collapsed and filtered to measure the absolute abundance of every unique TCRbeta CDR3 rearrangement. For each sample, productive Simpson clonality was calculated as the square root of Simpson's diversity index over productive rearrangements. What TCRdb holds here is the immuneACCESS table cut down to in-frame rearrangements. Part of the clones is not present; checked against another copy, under half of the missing clones reflect an unresolved V gene, and the others are unexplained. V and J calls and clone size are those listed in that table; D and trimming were worked out from the DNA. The sample profile shows 350,000 or so clones; almost 90% of them were found once. Just over 1% of the sample lies in the top ten.

CDR1 KGHSH and CDR2 LQKENI were looked up in the germline V gene. Its CDR3 holds 13 amino acids, cysteine through phenylalanine. Left in the record is the CDR3 DNA by itself, 39 bases read in frame from the first base. The junction carries 9 bases between V and J, which are trimmed by 2 bases and 10 bases respectively. In the prospective study, participants were roughly 18 to 89 years old, resided in 24 geographic areas of the United States, and were enrolled through a virtual design. In the prospective study, cohorts were assigned on the basis of participant-reported clinical history obtained from a screening survey and a study questionnaire. Exposed participants were defined as having been in contact with someone with a PCR-confirmed or clinician-diagnosed COVID-19 case within 2 weeks of study entry. In the prospective study, mobile phlebotomists collected whole blood, serum and a nasopharyngeal or oropharyngeal swab from each participant. Over a roughly two-month period, participants in the prospective study had the option of providing additional blood draws and questionnaires. Before DNA extraction, blood samples from the prospective study were shipped at room temperature or frozen.

What was sequenced was PBMCs or T cells enriched from blood (not recorded which). The V and J segments used are TRBV18 and TRBJ1-6, with no reliable assignment of the D segment. The receptor comes from a woman aged 25 to 39 who had been exposed to COVID-19. This receptor has the CDR3 CASSPGTRSPLHF. The nucleotide sequence reads as follows: TGTGCCAGCTCACCAGGTACTCGATCACCCCTCCACTTT.